The 16 T cell receptor beta chains presented below share a single source sample, sequenced in a study of blood T cell repertoires in COVID-19. TCRdb keeps only in-frame clones here, not all; method: immunoSEQ multiplex PCR. The sample holds tens of thousands of clones, about 87% seen once. Sequenced sample: peripheral blood. The receptor set was obtained from a woman over 75 with acute or convalescent COVID-19.

CDR3 DNA: TGTGCCAGCAGCTCTCCCCCGGGGACGCAGTATTTT. Encoded protein: CASSSPPGTQYF. The chain joins TRBV28 to TRBJ2-3; a possible D gene is TRBD2 (5 bases). The V and J ends lost 6 bases and 9 bases respectively, with 13 bases between them. The CDR3 is 12 residues long. Germline loops: CDR1 MDHEN, CDR2 SYDVKM.

This chain joins TRBV6-1 and TRBJ1-1, with 8 bases aligning to TRBD1. The CDR3 spans 16 residues. The germline gives CDR1 MNHNS, CDR2 SASEGT. The V segment lost 4 bases and the J segment 0 bases; nucleotides outside the gene matches: 7. DNA of the CDR3: TGTGCCAGCAGTGCCCAGGGGGCCCGGATGAACACTGAAGCTTTCTTT. It codes for CASSAQGARMNTEAFF.

This chain connects TRBV19 to TRBJ1-1; perhaps TRBD1 as D (6 bases). CDR1 and CDR2 (germline): LNHDA, SQIVND (reference sequence). V lost 5 bases, J lost 3 bases, and 13 bases lay in between. CDR3 length: 14 amino acids. Written as DNA, the CDR3 is TGTGCCAGTAGTTCCAGGGGTCGGGACACTGAAGCTTTCTTT. This codes for CASSSRGRDTEAFF.

This clone was counted once. The chain employs TRBV7-8 and TRBJ2-1, with TRBD2 identical over 9 bases. Trimming took 4 bases from V and 10 from J; bases not matched to a gene: 14. The CDR3 totals 16 residues. CDR1 is SGHVS and CDR2 is FQNEAQ in the germline V gene. Here the CDR3 reads CASSSPGGLALREQFF. The CDR3 DNA reads TGTGCCAGCAGCTCACCAGGGGGACTAGCTCTCAGGGAGCAGTTCTTC.

The genes are TRBV7-9 and TRBJ1-6; D unresolved. The length of the CDR3 is 15 residues. The germline V gene has CDR1 SEHNR and CDR2 FQNEAQ (reference sequence). The V end lost 1 base, the J end lost 3 bases, and 7 bases lay between the germline ends. CDR3: CASSLGQLYNSPLHF. CDR3 nucleotides: TGTGCCAGCAGCTTAGGACAACTCTATAATTCACCCCTCCACTTT.

The gene calls are TRBV10-2 and TRBJ1-4; D is unclear. Germline lookup yields CDR1 WSHSY and CDR2 SAAADI. Trimming stripped 0 bases from V and 8 bases from J, with 19 bases between. CDR3 length equals 17 residues. The CDR3 DNA is TGCGCCAGCAGTGAGTCGAGTGGGTGGCGGGCGGAAGAAAAACTGTTTTTT. It yields the protein CASSESSGWRAEEKLFF.

CDR3 coding DNA: TGTGCCAGCAGCCCACGGGGGGGAGGCGAGAACACCGGGGAGCTGTTTTTT. Translating it yields CASSPRGGGENTGELFF. The V and J genes are TRBV7-6 and TRBJ2-2, with 8 nucleotides matching TRBD2. The V segment lost 5 bases and the J segment 1 base; nucleotides outside the gene matches: 9. Germline V gene data show CDR1 as SGHVS and CDR2 as FNYEAQ. CDR3 length equals 17 residues.

The rearrangement links TRBV2 to TRBJ1-5; D possibly corresponds to TRBD1 (6 bases). The germline V gene has CDR1 SNHLY and CDR2 FYNNEI. The CDR3 contains 13 residues. V lost 7 bases to trimming and J lost 5 bases, with 12 bases between them. CDR3 nucleotides: TGTGCCAGCAATTTCAGGGGAGATCAGCCCCAGCATTTT. It is translated as CASNFRGDQPQHF.

This chain links TRBV7-8 with TRBJ1-1, with D uncertain. CDR3 length equals 16 residues. Germline V gene sequence: CDR1 SGHVS, CDR2 FQNEAQ. Trimming removed 1 base at V and 3 bases at J, with 15 bases between. The CDR3 region is CASSLVLRQRYTEAFF. DNA of the CDR3: TGTGCCAGCAGCTTAGTCCTGCGGCAGAGATACACTGAAGCTTTCTTT.

This clone has just a few counts. V is TRBV19 and J is TRBJ2-5; perhaps TRBD2 as D (6 bases). Trimming pared 6 bases from V and 1 base from J, leaving 18 bases between. CDR3 length: 16 residues. Germline V lookup: CDR1 LNHDA, CDR2 SQIVND (reference sequence). DNA of the CDR3: TGTGCCAGTAGCGCCCAAGGGGCGGGACCCCAAGAGACCCAGTACTTC. Amino acid sequence: CASSAQGAGPQETQYF. Looking up the rest from reference TRBV19 and TRBJ2-5 gives the full variable domain: DGGITQSPKYLFRKEGQNVTLSCEQNLNHDAMYWYRQDPGQGLRLIYYSQIVNDFQKGDIAEGYSVSREKKESFPLTVTSAQKNPTAFYLCASSAQGAGPQETQYFGPGTRLLVL.

The chain employs TRBV6-2 or TRBV6-3 and TRBJ1-2; maybe TRBD1 (5 bases). Looked up from germline, CDR1 is MNHEY and CDR2 is SVGEGT. The length of the CDR3 is 13 residues. Deletions cut 5 bases from V and 5 bases from J, with 12 bases between. The DNA of the CDR3 is TGTGCCAGCAGTCACGACAGTCAATATGGCTACACCTTC. This translates into CASSHDSQYGYTF.

This rearrangement joins TRBV7-7 to TRBJ2-1; tentative D call: TRBD2 (5 bases). CDR1 is SSHAT, CDR2 FNYEAQ, per germline (reference sequence). The CDR3 totals 15 residues. The CDR3 loop reads CASSSSSGIYNEQFF. Written as DNA, the CDR3 is TGTGCTAGCTCGTCGTCGTCGGGGATCTACAATGAGCAGTTCTTC.

This clone showed up just once. The chain employs TRBV4-2 and TRBJ1-4; TRBD1 is a possible D gene (6 bases). The V end was cut by 2 bases, the J end by 3 bases, with 19 bases between. This CDR3 region has 18 residues. CDR1 is LGHNA, CDR2 YNFKEQ, per germline. As DNA, the CDR3 is TGTGCCAGCAGCCAAACCCTCCCCCTACAGGGCTCTAATGAAAAACTGTTTTTT. It translates to CASSQTLPLQGSNEKLFF.

As DNA, the CDR3 is TGTGCCAGCAGCTCGGGAGAGACCCAGTACTTC. Protein: CASSSGETQYF. The V call is TRBV3-1 (or the pseudogene TRBV3-2), the J call TRBJ2-5; D remains ambiguous. The germline CDR1 and CDR2 sequences are LGHDT and YNNKEL (reference sequence). This CDR3 spans 11 amino acids. Trimming left V 5 bases short and J 4 bases short, with 5 bases between.

The chain employs TRBV5-4 and TRBJ2-7, with 9 positions matching TRBD1. V trimming: 0 bases; J trimming: 0 bases; junction bases outside the gene matches: 1. Germline CDR1 and CDR2: SGHNT and YYREEE (reference sequence). CDR3 length equals 15 residues. In DNA, the CDR3 is TGTGCCAGCAGCTTGGTGACAGGGGGCTCCTACGAGCAGTACTTC. It specifies CASSLVTGGSYEQYF.

The chain is built from TRBV5-1 and TRBJ2-3, with D possibly matching TRBD1 (6 bases). Germline values: CDR1 SGHRS, CDR2 YFSETQ. The CDR3 totals 17 residues. Trimming left V 2 bases short and J 2 bases short, with 18 bases between. The CDR3 region has the DNA TGCGCCAGCAGCTTCGACAGGCCACGAGTAAACACAGATACGCAGTATTTT. Protein: CASSFDRPRVNTDTQYF.